Shown below are 5 T cell receptor beta chains from a single sample sequenced in a study of CD8+ T cells in alopecia areata (dated by TCRdb to the late 2010s). Cells from mouse cutaneous lymph nodes were pooled, stained for CD4, CD8alpha, NKG2D, NKG2ACE and other markers, and then sorted on a BD Influx. The library relied on the immunoSEQ multiplex PCR assay. RNA was extracted from all samples and reverse transcribed into cDNA, which served as template for TCR sequencing. Entries here come from immuneACCESS through TCRdb and include only in-frame sequences with V and J called. Some clones fail to appear in such tables; in the studies checked, an unresolved V gene covers under half of the shortfall, and the cause of the remainder is unknown. The table shows 5,000 to 7,000 clones here, with no singletons. Around a third of the sample rests with the top ten. The material sequenced was CD8+ T cells sorted from a lymph node. These receptors originate from a C3H/HeJ mouse with alopecia areata. Mice of this line possess the MHC haplotype H2-k.

This clone is judged medium-sized. The gene symbols are mouse symbols. The read falls 4 residues short of the CDR3 end, and the missing part is taken from the germline J gene. The genes are TRBV13-2 and TRBJ2-4, with 9 bases identical to TRBD2. In germline, CDR1 is NNHNN, CDR2 SYGAGS (reference sequence). The CDR3 is 14 amino acids. J gave up 0 bases and V 6 bases, and 2 bases lay outside the gene matches. Here the CDR3 reads CASDDWGSQNTLYF. CDR3 bases read: TGTGCCAGCGACGACTGGGGGAGTCAAAAC.

Concerning this clone: Gene names and germline match the mouse. Sequencing ends 4 residues short of the CDR3 end; the germline J gene provides the rest. The chain recombines TRBV13-2 with TRBJ2-3, with a possible D match to TRBD1 (6 bases). V lost 3 bases and J 0 bases, leaving 8 bases between the germline ends. The germline V gene has CDR1 NNHNN and CDR2 SYGAGS (reference sequence). The CDR3 has 14 amino acids. The covered CDR3 bases are TGTGCCAGCGGTGGGACAGTTAGTGCAGAA. Its protein is CASGGTVSAE. The entire CDR3 is CASGGTVSAETLYF.

There are many counts of this clone. Mouse gene names and germline throughout. The CDR3 end lies 4 residues beyond the end of the read and is filled in from the germline J gene. The gene calls are TRBV13-1 and TRBJ2-2; 9 nucleotides line up with TRBD2. Losses at the gene ends were 4 bases for V and 4 bases for J; bases not matched to a gene: 2. This CDR3 spans 14 amino acids. Germline V gives CDR1 NSHNY, CDR2 SYGAGN. The CDR3 loop is CASSNWGATGQLYF. The part of the CDR3 DNA that was read is TGTGCCAGCAGTAACTGGGGGGCCACCGGG.

This clone showed up many times. Gene and germline names: mouse. Sequencing ends 4 residues short of the CDR3 end; the germline J gene provides the rest. The V and J genes are TRBV13-2 and TRBJ2-3, with 7 nucleotides matching TRBD2. There are 16 residues in the CDR3. Per the germline V gene, CDR1 is NNHNN and CDR2 is SYGAGS (reference sequence). V lost 0 bases and J lost 0; bases outside the gene matches: 4. The CDR3 DNA, read in part, is TGTGCCAGCGGTGATGCCTGGGGGACTAGTGCAGAA. Protein product: CASGDAWGTSAE. Given in full, the CDR3 is CASGDAWGTSAETLYF.

Remarks on this clone: Germline and junction disagree at one end, which may indicate a read error. The genes and germline here are from mouse. The sequence runs out 4 residues before the end of the CDR3; the remainder is reconstructed from the germline J gene. V gene TRBV5 combines with J gene TRBJ2-7, with 7 bases matching TRBD1. The germline V gene has CDR1 LGHNA and CDR2 YNLKQL (reference sequence). The CDR3 loop spans 12 amino acids. The sequenced part of the CDR3 DNA is TGCGCCAGCAGCCAAGACAGGGAT. Its protein product is CASSQDRD. The whole CDR3 protein is CASSQDRDEQYF.